This T cell receptor (beta chain) was sequenced during a study of a mutant IDH1 vaccine in newly diagnosed glioma. In the study overall: Initiation of the vaccine course occurred 4-6 weeks after radiotherapy alone, or alongside temozolomide cycles. Antecedent treatment encompassed radiotherapy, temozolomide, or their combination; the majority received both. In the visit schedule, V12 fell in week 35, while V13 fell in week 47.

The data were produced by immunoSEQ multiplex PCR, yet TCRdb's version contains in-frame clones alone and is incomplete. The data contain tens of thousands of clones, more than 75% of them singletons. Time point specified: week 35, safety follow-up. Alongside topical imiquimod, each dose of vaccine comprised 300 ug of mutant IDH1 20-mer peptide. Donors had new WHO grade 3 or 4 IDH1-mutant, ATRX-lost astrocytomas. As concerns this clone: Its antigen is unidentified.

Trimming removed 5 bases at V and 1 base at J, with 11 bases between. The CDR3 covers 14 residues. Germline V gene lookup returns CDR1 SGHTA and CDR2 FQGNSA. The receptor was derived from a man between 50 and 59 years old with glioma. The specimen comprised PBMCs, sampled from a glioma patient whose treatment included an IDH1 peptide vaccine. The genes are TRBV7-2 and TRBJ1-1; D call uncertain. CDR3 sequence: CASSHQKGNTEAFF. In DNA, the CDR3 is TGTGCCAGCAGCCATCAGAAGGGGAACACTGAAGCTTTCTTT.